What follows are 18 T cell receptor beta chains derived from one specimen sequenced in a study of blood T cells in healthy people across ages. The second PCR ran about 6 to 12 cycles with a sample-barcoded 5' primer and J-beta primers. One entry per CDR3 protein, called by TCRdb with MiXCR from the 5' RACE reads. The sample records fewer than 2,000,000 distinct CDR3 sequences, roughly 30% being singletons. The sequencing sample was made of blood. These receptors were taken from a woman in her 30s in good health.

This clonotype came up a few times. The rearrangement uses TRBV20-1 and TRBJ1-2, with D perhaps matching TRBD1 (6 bases). V dropped 0 bases and J dropped 0 bases, with 14 bases sitting between them. Per the germline V gene, CDR1 is DFQATT and CDR2 is SNEGSKA (reference sequence). This CDR3 region has 16 residues. CDR3 loop: CSARDLRTATNYGYTF. DNA for the CDR3: TGCAGTGCTAGAGATCTGCGGACAGCTACTAACTATGGCTACACCTTC.

This clonotype has only a few counts. The chain recombines TRBV7-6 with TRBJ2-7; 8 nucleotides agree with TRBD2. CDR1 is SGHVS, CDR2 FNYEAQ, per germline. Trimming took 5 bases from V and 0 from J; bases not matched to a gene: 9. The CDR3 sequence is 16 residues long. The CDR3 coding sequence is TGTGCCAGCAGCGCGAGACTAGCGCCCAGCTCCTACGAGCAGTACTTC. It yields the protein CASSARLAPSSYEQYF.

This clonotype appeared once. The V and J genes are TRBV20-1 and TRBJ1-5, with unresolved D. Deletions cut 0 bases from V and 2 bases from J, with 14 bases between. The CDR3 totals 16 residues. In germline, CDR1 is DFQATT, CDR2 SNEGSKA (reference sequence). The CDR3: CSARDPLRLGNQPQHF. CDR3 DNA sequence: TGCAGTGCTAGAGACCCCCTGCGGTTAGGCAATCAGCCCCAGCATTTT.

CDR3 nucleotide sequence: TGTGCCAGCAGCCAAGCAGGGGGGGGGACATCCCCCTTTACCACTAATGAAAAACTGTTTTTT. As protein: CASSQAGGGTSPFTTNEKLFF. J is TRBJ1-4 and V is TRBV4-2, with TRBD1 identical over 7 bases. This CDR3 spans 21 amino acids. Germline V gives CDR1 LGHNA, CDR2 YNFKEQ. The trim removed 1 base at V and 2 bases at J, leaving 19 bases unmatched.

With regard to this clonotype: Being one base from a much bigger clone, this may be a read error. The chain is built from TRBV7-2 and TRBJ2-5; no firm D call. The germline V gene encodes CDR1 SGHTA and CDR2 FQGNSA. The CDR3 consists of 13 residues. The CDR3, as DNA: TGTGCCAGCAGCTTAGCCAGGCAAGGGACCCAGTACTTC. Its translation is CASSLARQGTQYF.

This clonotype was counted a few times. The chain links TRBV12-5 to TRBJ2-5, with 13 bases fitting TRBD2. Germline CDR1 and CDR2: LGHNT and FRNRAP. This CDR3 region has 16 residues. Trimming cost V 6 bases and J 4 bases; bases outside gene matches: 8. The CDR3 DNA is TGTGCTAGTGGAACCAGGACTAGCGGGGGTGGAGAGACCCAGTACTTC. Protein product: CASGTRTSGGGETQYF.

The J gene is TRBJ2-5, the V gene TRBV11-1, with no clear D. Between the trimmed V and J ends, which lost 1 base and 2 bases, there was a span of 14 bases. There are 16 residues in the CDR3. Per the germline V gene, CDR1 is SGHAT and CDR2 is FQDESV (reference sequence). The CDR3 coding sequence is TGTGCCAGCAGCTTAGTCTCGAACCAGATGCAAGAGACCCAGTACTTC. The encoded protein is CASSLVSNQMQETQYF. Full variable domain (rest looked up from reference TRBV11-1 and TRBJ2-5): EAEVAQSPRYKITEKSQAVAFWCDPISGHATLYWYRQILGQGPELLVQFQDESVVDDSQLPKDRFSAERLKGVDSTLKIQPAELGDSAMYLCASSLVSNQMQETQYFGPGTRLLVL.

As regards this clonotype: A junction boundary mismatches the germline segment, possibly from a read error. V is TRBV20-1 and J is TRBJ2-1; the match to TRBD2 covers 10 bases. Germline assignment: CDR1 DFQATT and CDR2 SNEGSKA (reference sequence). The CDR3 covers 13 residues. CDR3 bases: TGCAATGCTGGGAGCGGGAGGGTCAATGAGCAGTTCTTC. It encodes CNAGSGRVNEQFF.

This chain links TRBV6-6 with TRBJ2-2; perhaps TRBD2 as D (5 bases). The germline gives CDR1 MNHNY, CDR2 SVGAGI (reference sequence). This CDR3 has 11 residues. V was pared by 10 bases and J by 5 bases, with 8 bases between. CDR3 amino acids: CATSGTGELFF. The DNA for the CDR3 is TGTGCCACGAGCGGTACCGGGGAGCTGTTTTTT.

The chain employs TRBV25-1 and TRBJ2-6; D assignment may be TRBD1 or TRBD2 (5 bases each). V was shortened by 2 bases and J by 2 bases, with 13 bases between the two germline ends. Germline loops: CDR1 MGHDK, CDR2 SYGVNS. The CDR3 covers 17 residues. The CDR3, as DNA: TGTGCCAGCAGTGAAAGTTACCGGGACGCTGGGGCCAACGTCCTGACTTTC. Its protein is CASSESYRDAGANVLTF.

J is TRBJ1-2 and V is TRBV19, with D hard to call. The CDR3 extends over 12 amino acids. CDR1 and CDR2 from the germline V gene are LNHDA and SQIVND (reference sequence). Trimming removed 8 bases at V and 3 bases at J, with 10 bases between. The CDR3 reads CASFKGDYGYTF. Here the CDR3 DNA reads TGTGCCAGTTTTAAGGGAGACTATGGCTACACCTTC.

The rearrangement links TRBV12-3 or TRBV12-4 to TRBJ2-1, with TRBD1 as a possible D gene (6 bases). V was shortened by 7 bases and J by 6 bases, with 13 bases between the two germline ends. The CDR3 covers 13 residues. The CDR3: CASKRDKTNEQFF. The CDR3 DNA reads as TGTGCCAGCAAACGGGACAAAACCAATGAGCAGTTCTTC.

The chain links TRBV9 to TRBJ2-7; a possible D gene is TRBD2 (7 bases). Trimming removed 4 bases from V and 2 bases from J, with 19 bases in between. The CDR3 has 16 amino acids. Per the germline V gene, CDR1 is SGDLS and CDR2 is YYNGEE. CDR3 residues: CASSNHEGGEPYEQYF. CDR3 coding DNA: TGTGCCAGCAGCAATCACGAGGGGGGGGAGCCCTACGAGCAGTACTTC. Looking up the rest from reference TRBV9 and TRBJ2-7 gives the full variable domain: DSGVTQTPKHLITATGQRVTLRCSPRSGDLSVYWYQQSLDQGLQFLIQYYNGEERAKGNILERFSAQQFPDLHSELNLSSLELGDSALYFCASSNHEGGEPYEQYFGPGTRLTVT.

This clonotype was seen repeatedly, ten times or more. The junction does not match germline at one end; this may be a read error. V usage is TRBV5-1 and J usage is TRBJ2-5, with unresolved D. Germline CDR1 reads SGHRS; CDR2 reads YFSETQ. The CDR3 contains 13 residues. The DNA for the CDR3 is TGTGCCAGCAGTTTAATGGGCCAAGAGACCCAGTACTTC. This translates into CASSLMGQETQYF.

The chain combines TRBV20-1 with TRBJ2-7, with 11 bases lining up with TRBD2. Losses at the gene ends were 6 bases for V and 4 bases for J; bases not matched to a gene: 8. CDR3 length: 14 residues. Per germline, CDR1 DFQATT and CDR2 SNEGSKA (reference sequence). This chain's CDR3 is CSAGGASGRYEQYF. CDR3 DNA: TGCAGTGCCGGCGGGGCTAGCGGGAGGTACGAGCAGTACTTC.

The rearrangement links TRBV25-1 to TRBJ2-3; D is undetermined. This CDR3 has 16 residues. Germline CDR1 and CDR2: MGHDK and SYGVNS. V gave up 1 base and J gave up 2 bases, with 13 bases separating them. The CDR3 DNA follows: TGTGCCAGCAGTGAATTGTTGGGCAGCCTCACAGATACGCAGTATTTT. This gives the protein CASSELLGSLTDTQYF.

The chain uses TRBV20-1 and TRBJ2-1; no clear D. Trimming stripped 3 bases from V and 8 bases from J, with 17 bases between. The CDR3 is 14 residues long. Germline V gene data show CDR1 as DFQATT and CDR2 as SNEGSKA (reference sequence). The CDR3 spells CSASVRSSGDEQFF. Here the CDR3 DNA reads TGCAGTGCTAGTGTCCGGTCCTCTGGGGATGAGCAGTTCTTC.

There are a few counts of this clonotype. The chain links TRBV20-1 to TRBJ2-7, with D unclear. Looked up from germline, CDR1 is DFQATT and CDR2 is SNEGSKA (reference sequence). Trimming took off 1 base at V and 2 bases at J, with 9 bases between the two ends. This CDR3 is built from 13 residues. CDR3 residues: CSARVSLTYEQYF. In DNA, the CDR3 is TGCAGTGCTAGAGTGTCATTGACCTACGAGCAGTACTTC.